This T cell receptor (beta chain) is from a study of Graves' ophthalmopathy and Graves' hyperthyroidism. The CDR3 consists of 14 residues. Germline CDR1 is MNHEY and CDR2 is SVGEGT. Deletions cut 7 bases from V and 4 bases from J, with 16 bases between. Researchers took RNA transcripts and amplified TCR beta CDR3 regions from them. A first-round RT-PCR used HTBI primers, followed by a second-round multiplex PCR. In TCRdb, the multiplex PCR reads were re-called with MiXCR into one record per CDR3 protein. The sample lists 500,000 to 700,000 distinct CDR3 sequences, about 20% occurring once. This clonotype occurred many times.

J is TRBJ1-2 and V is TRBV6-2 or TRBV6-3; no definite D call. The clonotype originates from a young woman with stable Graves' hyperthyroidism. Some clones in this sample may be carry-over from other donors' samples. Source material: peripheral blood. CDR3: CASTRHGRTYGYTF. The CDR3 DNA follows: TGTGCCAGCACCCGCCATGGAAGGACCTATGGCTACACCTTC.